The clone carrying this T cell receptor (beta chain) was found a few times. TCRdb reprocessed the PCR reads with MiXCR, giving one entry per CDR3 protein. Among about 640,000 distinct CDR3 sequences listed, 20% were seen once. This entry comes from a study of molecular identifiers for immune sequencing clone quantification. There are 14 residues in the CDR3. Germline V gene lookup returns CDR1 SGHTS and CDR2 YDEGEE. The V and J ends lost 4 bases and 6 bases, in that order; junction bases with no gene match: 6. The receptor comes from a human donor in good health. Some libraries in this study had Jurkat cell RNA spiked in. The gene calls are TRBV5-8 and TRBJ1-4, with TRBD1 identical over 7 bases. The sample consisted of naive CD8+ T cells from blood, with Jurkat cell RNA spiked in. Subset reported: FACS-sorted CD8+CD4-CCR7+CD45RA+ naive T cells. The CDR3 sequence: CASSPDRRDEKLFF. The CDR3 DNA follows: TGTGCCAGCAGCCCGGACAGGCGTGATGAAAAACTGTTTTTT.